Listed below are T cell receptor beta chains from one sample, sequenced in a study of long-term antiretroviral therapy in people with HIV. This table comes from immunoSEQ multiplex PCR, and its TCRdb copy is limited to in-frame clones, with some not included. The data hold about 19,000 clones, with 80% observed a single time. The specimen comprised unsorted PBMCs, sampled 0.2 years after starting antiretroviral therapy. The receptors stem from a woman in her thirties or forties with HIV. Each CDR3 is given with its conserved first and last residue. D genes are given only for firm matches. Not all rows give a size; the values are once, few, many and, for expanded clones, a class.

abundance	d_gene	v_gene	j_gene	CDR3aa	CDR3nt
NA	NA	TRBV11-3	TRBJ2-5	CASSFTPQGTQYF	TGTGCCAGCAGCTTTACCCCTCAGGGGACCCAGTACTTC
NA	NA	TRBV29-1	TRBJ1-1	CSVRANTEAFF	TGCAGCGTTAGGGCGAACACTGAAGCTTTCTTT
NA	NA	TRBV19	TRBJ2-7	CASSNQGHSEQYF	TGTGCCAGTAGTAATCAGGGGCATAGCGAGCAGTACTTC
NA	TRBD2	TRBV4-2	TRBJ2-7	CASSQDRGLAIQYF	TGTGCCAGCAGCCAAGATCGGGGACTAGCGATTCAGTACTTC
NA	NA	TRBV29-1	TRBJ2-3	CSVQGEADTQYF	TGCAGCGTTCAGGGGGAGGCAGATACGCAGTATTTT
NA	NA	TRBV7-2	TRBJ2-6	CASSWPGANVLTF	TGTGCCAGCAGCTGGCCTGGGGCCAACGTCCTGACTTTC
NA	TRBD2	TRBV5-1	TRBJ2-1	CASSLAGRLAGGNEQFF	TGCGCCAGCAGCTTGGCCGGTCGACTAGCGGGAGGAAATGAGCAGTTCTTC
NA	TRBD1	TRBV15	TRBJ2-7	CATSSGGQGSYEQYF	TGTGCCACCAGCAGCGGCGGACAGGGCTCCTACGAGCAGTACTTC
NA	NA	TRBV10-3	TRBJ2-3	CAISEQGGGISTDTQYF	TGTGCCATCAGTGAGCAGGGGGGCGGTATTAGCACAGATACGCAGTATTTT
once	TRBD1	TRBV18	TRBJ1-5	CASSRGGDQPQHF	TGTGCCAGCTCACGAGGGGGCGATCAGCCCCAGCATTTT
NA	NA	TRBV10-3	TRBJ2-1	CAISEQRAYNEQFF	TGTGCCATCAGTGAGCAGCGGGCTTACAATGAGCAGTTCTTC
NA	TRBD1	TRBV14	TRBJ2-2	CASSHGQGRTGELFF	TGTGCCAGCAGCCACGGACAGGGGCGGACCGGGGAGCTGTTTTTT
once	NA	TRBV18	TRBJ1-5	CASSPSDRWGNQPQHF	TGTGCCAGCTCTCCAAGCGACCGGTGGGGCAATCAGCCCCAGCATTTT
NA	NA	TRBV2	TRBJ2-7	CASLPYPYEQYF	TGTGCCAGCCTCCCCTATCCCTACGAGCAGTACTTC
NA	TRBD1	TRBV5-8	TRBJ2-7	CASSTRVWDREILEQYF	TGTGCCAGCAGCACCCGGGTTTGGGACAGGGAGATTTTGGAGCAGTACTTC